The entry that follows covers one T cell receptor beta chain sequence. The sample originates from a study of T cell changes during pregnancy in multiple sclerosis. Method: immunoSEQ multiplex PCR; TCRdb's copy keeps in-frame clones and lacks some. The data contain 70,000 to 75,000 clones, 80% to 95% of them singletons. J lost 0 bases, V lost 1 base, and 3 bases had no gene match. The CDR3 spans 18 residues. CDR1 and CDR2 (germline): MGHRA, YSYEKL. This TCR derives from a female donor with multiple sclerosis, enrolled in a pregnancy study. The J gene is TRBJ1-6, the V gene TRBV4-1; 10 positions match TRBD1. The starting material was peripheral blood, obtained in the second trimester of pregnancy. This CDR3 reads CASSQGGQGSSYNSPLHF. CDR3 bases: TGCGCCAGCAGCCAAGGGGGACAGGGGAGCTCCTATAATTCACCCCTCCACTTT.